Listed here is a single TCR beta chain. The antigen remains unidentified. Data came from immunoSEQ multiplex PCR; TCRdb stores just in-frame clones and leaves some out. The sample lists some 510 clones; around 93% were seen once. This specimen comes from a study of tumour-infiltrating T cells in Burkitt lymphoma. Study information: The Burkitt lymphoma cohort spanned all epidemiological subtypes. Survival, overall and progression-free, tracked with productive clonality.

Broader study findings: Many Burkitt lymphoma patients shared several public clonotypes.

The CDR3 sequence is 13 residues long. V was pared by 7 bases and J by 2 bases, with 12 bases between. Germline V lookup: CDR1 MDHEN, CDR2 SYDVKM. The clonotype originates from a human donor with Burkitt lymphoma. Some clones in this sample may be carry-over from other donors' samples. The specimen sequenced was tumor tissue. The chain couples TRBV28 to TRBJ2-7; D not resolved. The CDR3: CASNGRLTYEQYF. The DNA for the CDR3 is TGTGCCAGCAACGGACGGCTGACCTACGAGCAGTACTTC.